These 30 T cell receptor beta chains came from one sample sequenced in a study of T-cell memory formation after mild COVID-19 (dated by TCRdb to the early 2020s). Library preparation was by 5' RACE. Sequencing was carried out with an Illumina NovaSeq 6000. TCRdb cleaned the public reads at Q25 with fastp, built clones with MiXCR and kept in-frame beta chains. Merged by CDR3 protein, the rows form single entries marked with the most common genes and DNA. Across this sample there are hundreds of thousands of distinct CDR3 sequences, with 20% to 25% seen only once. Of the sample, roughly a fifth falls within the top ten clones. The sample was PBMCs or a T cell subset sorted from them (not recorded which). The receptors come from a man aged 18 to 29 who had mild COVID-19 (a few samples of this study predate the infection). The sample titles of this study are shuffled in the database, so cell type and time point are left out; the donor was told from shared clones.

The chain has TRBV12-3 or TRBV12-4 and TRBJ2-5; D not certain. The CDR3 totals 10 residues. V was pared by 6 bases and J by 5 bases, with 4 bases between. The CDR3 nucleotides are TGTGCCAGCAGATCGGAGACCCAGTACTTC. This translates into CASRSETQYF.

J is TRBJ2-1 and V is TRBV6-1; D is ambiguous. The CDR3 covers 16 residues. Trimming took off 1 base at V and 4 bases at J, with 14 bases between the two ends. Germline assignment: CDR1 MNHNS and CDR2 SASEGT. Written as DNA, the CDR3 is TGTGCCAGCAGTGAAGAGGGTGGGGTGAGGTACAATGAGCAGTTCTTC. This gives the protein CASSEEGGVRYNEQFF.

In this sample, this clonotype turned up once. The CDR3 DNA follows: TGTGCCAGCAGTGAACGGACAGCTGGAAACACCATATATTTT. Translated, it gives CASSERTAGNTIYF. This chain joins TRBV25-1 and TRBJ1-3, with D perhaps matching TRBD1 (6 bases). CDR3 size: 14 residues. Germline assignment: CDR1 MGHDK and CDR2 SYGVNS. The germline V and J ends were trimmed by 2 bases and 2 bases, with 7 bases remaining between them.

This clonotype has a handful of counts. The chain recombines TRBV6-5 with TRBJ1-2; D is perhaps TRBD1 (5 bases). The length of the CDR3 is 15 residues. V was shortened by 6 bases and J by 2 bases, with 16 bases between the two germline ends. Germline CDR1 is MNHEY and CDR2 is SVGAGI. The CDR3 nucleotides are TGTGCCAGCAGCCCCGGCCGGGGGGAGAACTATGGCTACACCTTC. Translating gives CASSPGRGENYGYTF.

This clonotype turned up a few times. This chain joins TRBV5-5 and TRBJ2-3; D is perhaps TRBD1 or TRBD2 (5 bases each). Trimming left V 4 bases short and J 9 bases short, with 12 bases between. Germline CDR1 reads SGHKS; CDR2 reads YYEKEE (reference sequence). The CDR3 runs to 12 residues. The CDR3 is CASSGGWGTQYF. Written as DNA, the CDR3 is TGTGCCAGCAGCGGAGGTTGGGGCACGCAGTATTTT.

V and J are TRBV5-1 and TRBJ1-2; D is uncertain. Between the trimmed V and J ends, which lost 4 bases and 3 bases, there was a span of 19 bases. Germline V gene lookup returns CDR1 SGHRS and CDR2 YFSETQ. This CDR3 contains 16 residues. In DNA, the CDR3 is TGCGCCAGCAGCCCCACTCTGGAGGGCCTCGACTATGGCTACACCTTC. Translation gives CASSPTLEGLDYGYTF.

The chain has TRBV6-2 or TRBV6-3 and TRBJ2-7; 7 bases line up with TRBD2. Unmatched junction bases numbered 6, after V lost 4 bases and J lost 3 bases. Germline CDR1 reads MNHEY; CDR2 reads SVGEGT. The CDR3 spans 14 residues. CDR3 nucleotides: TGTGCCAGCAGTTTTGGGCGGGGGATCTACGAGCAGTACGTC. Translation gives CASSFGRGIYEQYV.

This clonotype was seen only a few times. As DNA, the CDR3 is TGTGCCAGCAGCCCCCCGCGAGGGTTGGGGGCCAAAAACATTCAGTACTTC. Protein product: CASSPPRGLGAKNIQYF. The chain links TRBV3-1 to TRBJ2-4; TRBD2 might be the D (5 bases). Trimming took 4 bases from V and 1 from J, leaving 17 bases between them. Per the germline V gene, CDR1 is LGHDT and CDR2 is YNNKEL (reference sequence). The CDR3 is 17 amino acids.

This clonotype appeared a few times. The rearrangement uses TRBV9 and TRBJ1-2, with 8 nucleotides matching TRBD1. Germline CDR1 reads SGDLS; CDR2 reads YYNGEE. There are 18 residues in the CDR3. V was clipped by 0 bases and J by 3 bases; unmatched bases: 13. The CDR3 DNA follows: TGTGCCAGCAGCGTAGGAGGTCAGGGGGCAAATAGTTACTATGGCTACACCTTC. This encodes CASSVGGQGANSYYGYTF.

The table lists this clonotype with a few counts. V usage is TRBV2 and J usage is TRBJ2-3; TRBD1 matches at 9 bases. CDR3 size: 16 residues. V dropped 3 bases and J dropped 6; count of bases not matched to a gene: 10. Germline V CDR1 and CDR2: SNHLY, FYNNEI. CDR3 in amino acids: CASSEWTGAYFDTQYF. As DNA, the CDR3 is TGTGCCAGCAGTGAGTGGACAGGGGCTTACTTCGATACGCAGTATTTT.

There are a few counts of this clonotype. This chain connects TRBV5-1 to TRBJ2-5, with a possible D match to TRBD2 (6 bases). CDR3 length: 14 residues. Germline V gene sequence: CDR1 SGHRS, CDR2 YFSETQ. The ends were cut back, 4 bases at V and 5 bases at J, with 15 bases in the middle. The CDR3 DNA follows: TGCGCCAGCAGCCCCGCTGAGGGGAGGGAGACCCAGTACTTC. This translates into CASSPAEGRETQYF.

The chain couples TRBV30 to TRBJ1-2; 8 bases are shared with TRBD1. The germline V gene encodes CDR1 GTSNPN and CDR2 SVGIG (reference sequence). V trimming: 0 bases; J trimming: 5 bases; junction bases outside the gene matches: 5. The CDR3 extends over 14 amino acids. The CDR3 spells CAWSVDREAYGYTF. The CDR3 DNA follows: TGTGCCTGGAGTGTGGACAGGGAGGCATATGGCTACACCTTC. Full variable domain (remainder filled in from reference TRBV30 and TRBJ1-2): SQTIHQWPATLVQPVGSPLSLECTVEGTSNPNLYWYRQAAGRGLQLLFYSVGIGQISSEVPQNLSASRPQDRQFILSSKKLLLSDSGFYLCAWSVDREAYGYTFGSGTRLTVV.

V usage is TRBV7-2 and J usage is TRBJ2-5, with 10 bases lining up with TRBD2. The CDR3 loop spans 17 amino acids. V was pared by 3 bases and J by 7 bases, with 14 bases of the junction left unmatched. Germline V gives CDR1 SGHTA, CDR2 FQGNSA. The chain's CDR3 is CASSFALLAGARRTQYF. CDR3 DNA sequence: TGTGCCAGCAGCTTTGCCCTTCTAGCGGGGGCCCGACGGACCCAGTACTTC.

This clonotype turned up a few times. This chain's CDR3 is CAIAPQGPRNTIYF. DNA of the CDR3: TGTGCCATCGCTCCACAGGGGCCTAGAAACACCATATATTTT. The V and J genes are TRBV10-3 and TRBJ1-3; 7 bases agree with TRBD1. The CDR3 totals 14 residues. Looked up from germline, CDR1 is ENHRY and CDR2 is SYGVKD. Trimming cost V 8 bases and J 5 bases; bases outside gene matches: 9.

This clonotype was seen only a few times. This sequence joins TRBV21-1 and TRBJ2-1; the D call of TRBD1 is as the table states it, not checked on the DNA. TRBV21-1 is assigned pseudogene status. There are 21 residues in the CDR3. CDR3 loop: CASSKRIGARVEIGSYNEQFF. CDR3 coding DNA: TGTGCCAGCAGCAAAAGGATAGGAGCCAGGGTTGAAATCGGCTCCTACAATGAGCAGTTCTTC.

This clonotype was observed at least ten times. J is TRBJ2-1 and V is TRBV7-2; perhaps TRBD1 as D (6 bases). This CDR3 has 15 residues. The V and J ends lost 1 base and 8 bases respectively, with 15 bases between them. Looked up from germline, CDR1 is SGHTA and CDR2 is FQGNSA. CDR3 in DNA: TGTGCCAGCAGCTTAGGTCGGGGACAACTCGATGAGCAGTTCTTC. It is translated as CASSLGRGQLDEQFF.

This clonotype has only a few counts. This chain joins TRBV29-1 and TRBJ2-2; D call uncertain. The V gene's germline CDR1 is SQVTM and CDR2 ANQGSEA. The CDR3 has 13 amino acids. With 3 bases removed from V and 7 bases from J, the gap between germline ends came to 12 bases. This chain's CDR3 is CSVDPTSGGELFF. As DNA, the CDR3 is TGCAGCGTTGACCCGACAAGTGGCGGGGAGCTGTTTTTT.

This rearrangement joins TRBV5-1 to TRBJ2-6; D is ambiguous. The germline V gene has CDR1 SGHRS and CDR2 YFSETQ. This CDR3 is 17 amino acids long. The V end was cut by 4 bases, the J end by 3 bases, with 17 bases between. The CDR3 bases are TGCGCCAGCAGCCCTACGACTCTGAGCTATGGGGCCAACGTCCTGACTTTC. It is translated as CASSPTTLSYGANVLTF.

This rearrangement joins TRBV7-2 to TRBJ1-2; D is uncertain. V lost 1 base, J lost 0 bases, and 9 bases lay in between. CDR1 is SGHTA, CDR2 FQGNSA, per germline. The CDR3 spans 15 residues. Here the CDR3 reads CASSLEPRTNYGYTF. CDR3 in DNA: TGTGCCAGCAGCTTAGAGCCCCGGACTAACTATGGCTACACCTTC.

This clonotype was counted only a few times. The chain is built from TRBV5-5 and TRBJ1-6; TRBD1 agrees at 7 bases. The germline gives CDR1 SGHKS, CDR2 YYEKEE (reference sequence). The CDR3 consists of 16 residues. Trimming removed 0 bases from V and 5 bases from J; junction bases left unmatched: 5. DNA for the CDR3: TGTGCCAGCAGCTTGGCCCGACAGGGAAATAATTCACCCCTCCACTTT. This encodes CASSLARQGNNSPLHF.

This clonotype was observed a handful of times. This chain uses TRBV7-2 with TRBJ1-6; D may be TRBD1 (5 bases). The CDR3 extends over 17 amino acids. Trimming left V 1 base short and J 10 bases short, with 20 bases between. Looked up from germline, CDR1 is SGHTA and CDR2 is FQGNSA. The CDR3 sequence is CASSLVYWDRIGSPLHF. CDR3 bases: TGTGCCAGCAGCTTAGTTTATTGGGACCGCATTGGATCACCCCTCCACTTT.

The chain has TRBV5-1 and TRBJ1-5; TRBD1 aligns across 9 bases. The CDR3 is 15 residues long. Unmatched junction bases numbered 6, after V lost 4 bases and J lost 4 bases. CDR1 and CDR2 (germline): SGHRS, YFSETQ. This CDR3 reads CASSQGTGRNQPQHF. The CDR3 DNA reads TGCGCCAGCAGCCAAGGGACAGGGCGAAATCAGCCCCAGCATTTT.

This clonotype was counted many times. The chain employs TRBV12-3 or TRBV12-4 and TRBJ1-1; tentatively, D is TRBD1 (5 bases). This CDR3 is 11 amino acids long. The V end was cut by 7 bases, the J end by 4 bases, with 7 bases between. CDR3: CASTGPTEAFF. The CDR3 region has the DNA TGTGCCAGCACAGGGCCCACTGAAGCTTTCTTT.

This clonotype was detected a few times. In DNA, the CDR3 is TGTGCCAGCAGCCACTCCTCTTACTCCGATAGCTCCTACAATGAGCAGTTCTTC. Residues: CASSHSSYSDSSYNEQFF. V usage is TRBV3-1 and J usage is TRBJ2-1; D unclear. Germline-derived CDR1 and CDR2 are LGHDT and YNNKEL (reference sequence). The CDR3 is made up of 18 amino acids. Trimming took 3 bases from V and 0 from J, leaving 18 bases between them.

CDR3 region: CASSESGGGADTQYF. CDR3 DNA: TGTGCCAGCAGTGAATCCGGCGGGGGGGCGGATACGCAGTATTTT. The V gene is TRBV2, the J gene TRBJ2-3, with 9 positions matching TRBD2. CDR3 size: 15 residues. Germline assignment: CDR1 SNHLY and CDR2 FYNNEI. The J segment lost 6 bases and the V segment lost 2 bases, leaving 6 bases of the junction unmatched.

The chain is built from TRBV30 and TRBJ2-2, with D possibly being TRBD1 (5 bases). The CDR3 is 16 residues long. V lost 1 base and J lost 7, with 19 bases in between. The V gene's germline CDR1 is GTSNPN and CDR2 SVGIG (reference sequence). CDR3 DNA sequence: TGTGCCTGGAGTGACCACGCCATCAGGGTGGGCGGGGAGCTGTTTTTT. As protein: CAWSDHAIRVGGELFF.

This chain links TRBV6-5 with TRBJ1-6, with D hard to call. This CDR3 spans 18 amino acids. Germline V CDR1 and CDR2: MNHEY, SVGAGI. The V and J ends lost 5 bases and 0 bases respectively, with 17 bases between them. The CDR3 loop is CASSPAGLRSSYNSPLHF. The CDR3 DNA reads as TGTGCCAGCAGTCCTGCTGGGCTAAGGAGCTCCTATAATTCACCCCTCCACTTT.

V is TRBV4-1 and J is TRBJ2-3, with D perhaps TRBD1 (5 bases). Per the germline V gene, CDR1 is MGHRA and CDR2 is YSYEKL. The CDR3 is 15 amino acids. V was clipped by 1 base and J by 2 bases, with 10 bases between them. DNA for the CDR3: TGCGCCAGCAGCCAAGCGGTTGGGGCCACAGATACGCAGTATTTT. It codes for CASSQAVGATDTQYF.

The V and J genes are TRBV7-9 and TRBJ1-1; no firm D call. Trimming removed 0 bases at V and 0 bases at J, with 8 bases between. The CDR3 loop spans 15 amino acids. Germline values: CDR1 SEHNR, CDR2 FQNEAQ (reference sequence). The CDR3 DNA reads TGTGCCAGCAGCTTAGCGCTAGGGCTGAACACTGAAGCTTTCTTT. The encoded protein is CASSLALGLNTEAFF.

The DNA of the CDR3 is TGCAGTGCTAGCGGCGGGACGGGCGAGCAGTACGTC. It specifies CSASGGTGEQYV. V is TRBV20-1 and J is TRBJ2-7, with TRBD2 as a possible D gene (6 bases). In germline, CDR1 is DFQATT, CDR2 SNEGSKA (reference sequence). The CDR3 sequence is 12 residues long. V lost 3 bases and J 6 bases, leaving 12 bases between the germline ends.